Listed below are T cell receptor beta chains from one sample, sequenced in a study of cytomegalovirus exposure and HLA in healthy donors. Using immunoSEQ multiplex PCR, the repertoire was profiled, and TCRdb retains in-frame clones only, with some absent. The sample lists some 78,000 clones, nearly 80% occurring once. The specimen was PBMCs. The source of these receptors is a woman in her fifties or sixties in good health and CMV-seropositive. Both conserved end residues are part of each CDR3. Fields, in order: J gene, V gene, clone size, CDR3 protein. Clone size, where shown, is once, few, many, or a class for clones that have expanded.

j_call: TRBJ1-4; v_call: TRBV5-5; clone_size: NA; cdr3_aa: CASSFDFRGGGMGTGFF
j_call: TRBJ1-3; v_call: TRBV9; clone_size: once; cdr3_aa: CASSVAQGSGNTIYF
j_call: TRBJ2-1; v_call: TRBV15; clone_size: NA; cdr3_aa: CATNGERGYNEQFF
j_call: TRBJ2-3; v_call: TRBV5-1; clone_size: NA; cdr3_aa: CASSFGGSSTDTQYF
j_call: TRBJ2-5; v_call: TRBV11-2; clone_size: NA; cdr3_aa: CASSFLTGTQYF
j_call: TRBJ2-7; v_call: TRBV29-1; clone_size: NA; cdr3_aa: CSVEDQQGTYEQYF
j_call: TRBJ2-1; v_call: TRBV27; clone_size: NA; cdr3_aa: CASSLVGAYNEQFF
j_call: TRBJ2-6; v_call: TRBV21-1; clone_size: NA; cdr3_aa: CASSKPGHRSAGANVLTF
j_call: TRBJ1-3; v_call: TRBV6-5; clone_size: NA; cdr3_aa: CATRTGLAGNTIYF
j_call: TRBJ2-1; v_call: TRBV7-9; clone_size: NA; cdr3_aa: CASSFGQGPYNEQFF
j_call: TRBJ2-1; v_call: TRBV6-4; clone_size: NA; cdr3_aa: CASSAASSSYNEQFF
j_call: TRBJ2-5; v_call: TRBV2; clone_size: once; cdr3_aa: CASTFGQGAGETQYF
j_call: TRBJ1-3; v_call: TRBV13; clone_size: NA; cdr3_aa: CASSLEGSTIYF
j_call: TRBJ2-3; v_call: TRBV27; clone_size: NA; cdr3_aa: CASSLLAGEGTQYF
j_call: TRBJ2-4; v_call: TRBV19; clone_size: NA; cdr3_aa: CASSMGLAGPPSGAKNIQYF
j_call: TRBJ2-5; v_call: TRBV4-1; clone_size: NA; cdr3_aa: CASSQTSQGLFETQYF
j_call: TRBJ1-1; v_call: TRBV11-3; clone_size: once; cdr3_aa: CASSYTPDRGTEAFF
j_call: TRBJ1-1; v_call: TRBV4-1; clone_size: once; cdr3_aa: CASSQQPGQGVGNTEAFF
j_call: TRBJ1-1; v_call: TRBV7-3; clone_size: NA; cdr3_aa: CASSSYRTTEAFF
j_call: TRBJ2-7; v_call: TRBV19; clone_size: NA; cdr3_aa: CASSSGDSYEQYF
j_call: TRBJ2-3; v_call: TRBV7-9; clone_size: NA; cdr3_aa: CASSLEAGDTQYF
j_call: TRBJ1-5; v_call: TRBV7-2; clone_size: NA; cdr3_aa: CASSLPDQPQHF
j_call: TRBJ2-3; v_call: TRBV11-3; clone_size: once; cdr3_aa: CASSGGSARPTDTQYF
j_call: TRBJ2-1; v_call: TRBV6-1; clone_size: NA; cdr3_aa: CASSGGTSGNNEQFF
j_call: TRBJ2-3; v_call: TRBV7-9; clone_size: NA; cdr3_aa: CASSSLGHPIF
j_call: TRBJ2-3; v_call: TRBV30; clone_size: NA; cdr3_aa: CAWSIRETDTQYF
j_call: TRBJ1-2; v_call: TRBV10-3; clone_size: few; cdr3_aa: CAISESRGYGYTF
j_call: TRBJ2-1; v_call: TRBV5-4; clone_size: few; cdr3_aa: CASSSPWTGVDEQFF
j_call: TRBJ2-5; v_call: TRBV25-1; clone_size: NA; cdr3_aa: CASSDSYSETQYF
j_call: TRBJ2-1; v_call: TRBV15; clone_size: NA; cdr3_aa: CATSRDRLAGGNNEQFF
j_call: TRBJ2-3; v_call: TRBV7-3; clone_size: few; cdr3_aa: CASSNSGSRTDTQYF
j_call: TRBJ1-1; v_call: TRBV6-5; clone_size: NA; cdr3_aa: CASSYWAGGHTEAFF
j_call: TRBJ2-1; v_call: TRBV6-1; clone_size: NA; cdr3_aa: CASSRHRGTFF
j_call: TRBJ1-2; v_call: TRBV30; clone_size: NA; cdr3_aa: CAWSVSGDGYTF
j_call: TRBJ2-4; v_call: TRBV2; clone_size: NA; cdr3_aa: CASTLKGGGRKNIQYF
j_call: TRBJ2-2; v_call: TRBV27; clone_size: NA; cdr3_aa: CASSLGWGGTGELFF
j_call: TRBJ1-1; v_call: TRBV19; clone_size: NA; cdr3_aa: CASSISGRKNTEAFF
j_call: TRBJ2-5; v_call: TRBV7-3; clone_size: NA; cdr3_aa: CASSPNGQETQYF
j_call: TRBJ2-1; v_call: TRBV2; clone_size: few; cdr3_aa: CASSDIWLGEQFF